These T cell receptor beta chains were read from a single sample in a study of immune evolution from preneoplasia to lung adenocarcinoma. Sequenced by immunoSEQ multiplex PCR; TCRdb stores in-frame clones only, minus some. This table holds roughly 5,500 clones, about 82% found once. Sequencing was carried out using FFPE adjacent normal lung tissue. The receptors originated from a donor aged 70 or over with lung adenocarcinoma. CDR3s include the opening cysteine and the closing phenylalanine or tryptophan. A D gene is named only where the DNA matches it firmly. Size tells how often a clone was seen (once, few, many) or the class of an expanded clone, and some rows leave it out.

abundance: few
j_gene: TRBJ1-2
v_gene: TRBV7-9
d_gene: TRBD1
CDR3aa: CASSPGTGPALGGYTF
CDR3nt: TGTGCCAGCAGCCCGGGGACAGGGCCGGCGCTTGGCGGCTACACCTTC

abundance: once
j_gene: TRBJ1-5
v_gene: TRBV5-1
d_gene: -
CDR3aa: CASSSGQSNQPQHF
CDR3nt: TGCGCCAGCAGCTCGGGGCAGAGCAATCAGCCCCAGCATTTT

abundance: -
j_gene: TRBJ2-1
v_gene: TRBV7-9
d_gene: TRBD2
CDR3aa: CASSFSSGSFSYNEQFF
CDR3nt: TGTGCCAGCAGCTTCTCTAGCGGGAGTTTCTCCTACAATGAGCAGTTCTTC

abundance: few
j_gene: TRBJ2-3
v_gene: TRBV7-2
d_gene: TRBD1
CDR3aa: CASSLAGTGGDTQYF
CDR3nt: TGTGCCAGCAGCTTAGCGGGGACAGGGGGCGATACGCAGTATTTT

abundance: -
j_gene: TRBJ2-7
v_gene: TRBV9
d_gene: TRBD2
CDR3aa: CASSGGLAETYEQYF
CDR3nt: TGTGCCAGCAGCGGGGGACTAGCGGAAACCTACGAGCAGTACTTC

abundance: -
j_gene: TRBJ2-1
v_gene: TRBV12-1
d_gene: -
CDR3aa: CASSPVPGLAGGPQNEQFF
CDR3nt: TGTGCCAGCAGCCCAGTCCCGGGACTAGCGGGAGGGCCTCAGAATGAGCAGTTCTTC

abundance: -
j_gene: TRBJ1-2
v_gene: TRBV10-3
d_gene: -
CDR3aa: CAISEYGERSYGYTF
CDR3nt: TGTGCCATCAGTGAGTATGGGGAGAGAAGCTATGGCTACACCTTC

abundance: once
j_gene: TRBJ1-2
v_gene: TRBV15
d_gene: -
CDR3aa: CATSRDQGAGGYTF
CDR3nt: TGTGCCACCAGCAGAGATCAAGGGGCCGGTGGCTACACCTTC

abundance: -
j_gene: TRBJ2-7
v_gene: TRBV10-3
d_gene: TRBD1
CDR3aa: CAISDPGQVYEQYF
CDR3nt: TGTGCCATCAGTGACCCCGGACAGGTCTACGAGCAGTACTTC

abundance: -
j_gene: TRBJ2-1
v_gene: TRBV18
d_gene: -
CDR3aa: CASSRDSREGEQFF
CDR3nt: TGTGCCAGCTCACGAGACAGTCGAGAGGGCGAGCAGTTCTTC

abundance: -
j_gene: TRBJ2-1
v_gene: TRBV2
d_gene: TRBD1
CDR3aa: CASIRTGGGNEQFF
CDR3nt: TGTGCCAGCATCCGGACAGGGGGAGGCAATGAGCAGTTCTTC

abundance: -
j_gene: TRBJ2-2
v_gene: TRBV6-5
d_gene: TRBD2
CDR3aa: CASSSGTSGRGGELFF
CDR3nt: TGTGCCAGCAGTTCTGGGACTAGCGGGAGGGGCGGGGAGCTGTTTTTT

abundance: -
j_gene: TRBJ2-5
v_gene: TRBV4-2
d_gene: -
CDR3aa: CASSQVQVVETQYF
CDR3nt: TGTGCCAGCAGCCAAGTCCAAGTTGTCGAGACCCAGTACTTC

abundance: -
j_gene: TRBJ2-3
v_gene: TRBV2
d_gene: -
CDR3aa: CASSEQQVPDTQYF
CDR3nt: TGTGCCAGCAGTGAACAACAGGTTCCAGATACGCAGTATTTT

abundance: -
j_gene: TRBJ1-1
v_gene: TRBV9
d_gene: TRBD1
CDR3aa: CASSVDPGGTEAFF
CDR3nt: TGTGCCAGCAGCGTAGACCCAGGGGGCACTGAAGCTTTCTTT

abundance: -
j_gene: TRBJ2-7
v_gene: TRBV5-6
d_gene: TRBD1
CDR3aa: CASSYRDRPNHEQYF
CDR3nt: TGTGCCAGCAGCTACCGGGACAGGCCGAACCACGAGCAGTACTTC

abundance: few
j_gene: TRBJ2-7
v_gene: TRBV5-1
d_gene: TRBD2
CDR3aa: CASSPFLSGSWEQYF
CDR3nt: TGCGCCAGCAGCCCCTTCCTCAGCGGGAGTTGGGAGCAGTACTTC

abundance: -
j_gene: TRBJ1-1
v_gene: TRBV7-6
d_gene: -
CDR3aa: CASSLAGVNTEAFF
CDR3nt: TGTGCCAGCAGCTTAGCAGGGGTCAACACTGAAGCTTTCTTT

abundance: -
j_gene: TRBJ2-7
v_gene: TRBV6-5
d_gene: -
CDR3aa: CASSYEGVSYEQYF
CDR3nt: TGTGCCAGCAGTTACGAGGGAGTGTCCTACGAGCAGTACTTC

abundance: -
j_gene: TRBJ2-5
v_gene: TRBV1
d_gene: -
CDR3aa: CTSSQDCGERETQYF
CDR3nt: TGCACCAGCAGCCAAGATTGCGGAGAGCGTGAGACCCAGTACTTC

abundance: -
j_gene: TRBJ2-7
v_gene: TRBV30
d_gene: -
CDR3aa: CAWGRTYEQYF
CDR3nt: TGTGCCTGGGGACGGACCTACGAGCAGTACTTC

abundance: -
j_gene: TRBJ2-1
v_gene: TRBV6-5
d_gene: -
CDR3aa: CASSYSRDLNEQFF
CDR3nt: TGTGCCAGCAGTTACTCCAGGGATTTGAATGAGCAGTTCTTC

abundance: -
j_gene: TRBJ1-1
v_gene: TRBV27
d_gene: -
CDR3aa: CASSEAGDLLNTEAFF
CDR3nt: TGTGCCAGCAGTGAGGCCGGGGATTTATTGAACACTGAAGCTTTCTTT

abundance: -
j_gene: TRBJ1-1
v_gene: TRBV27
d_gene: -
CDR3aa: CASSPYPGDTEAFF
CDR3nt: TGTGCCAGCAGTCCCTACCCGGGGGACACTGAAGCTTTCTTT

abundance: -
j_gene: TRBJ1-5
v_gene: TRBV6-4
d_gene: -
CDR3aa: CASRLEGGYQPQHF
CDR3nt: TGTGCCAGCAGGCTAGAGGGAGGTTATCAGCCCCAGCATTTT